This T cell receptor (beta chain) was retrieved from a study of cytomegalovirus exposure and HLA in healthy donors. CDR1 and CDR2 from the germline V gene are MNHEY and SMNVEV (reference sequence). The CDR3 length is 14 residues. V dropped 6 bases and J dropped 7; count of bases not matched to a gene: 7. PCR was performed using 60 Vbeta and 13 Jbeta primers. The data were produced by immunoSEQ multiplex PCR, yet TCRdb's version contains in-frame clones alone and is incomplete. Here the sample spans 120,000 or so clones, roughly 84% being singletons. Study-wide results and limits: In a later analysis, parvovirus B19, influenza, CMV and Epstein-Barr virus appeared linked to several top co-occurrence clusters. An analysis that was carried out later associated 16,951 TCR beta sequences with HLA alleles at 0.05 false discovery rate.

This clone appeared once. Its target is unknown. The chain combines TRBV27 with TRBJ2-2; 8 bases map to TRBD1. This TCR came from a young man in good health and CMV-seropositive. The sequencing input was PBMCs. Written as DNA, the CDR3 is TGTGCCAGCAGACCAGGACAGGGTGACGGGGAGCTGTTTTTT. This encodes CASRPGQGDGELFF.